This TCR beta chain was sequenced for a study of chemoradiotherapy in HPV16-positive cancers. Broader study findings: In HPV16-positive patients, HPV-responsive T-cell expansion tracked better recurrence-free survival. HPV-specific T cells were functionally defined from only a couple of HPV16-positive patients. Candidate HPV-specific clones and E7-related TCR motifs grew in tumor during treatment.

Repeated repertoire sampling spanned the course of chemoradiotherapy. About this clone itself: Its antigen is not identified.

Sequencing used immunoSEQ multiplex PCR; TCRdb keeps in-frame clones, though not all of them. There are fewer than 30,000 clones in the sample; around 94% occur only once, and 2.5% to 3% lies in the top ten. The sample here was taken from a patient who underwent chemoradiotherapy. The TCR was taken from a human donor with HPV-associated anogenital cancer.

The CDR3 protein is CASTPSAGEAYNEQFF. CDR3 coding DNA: TGCGCCAGCACCCCGTCCGCTGGGGAGGCCTACAATGAGCAGTTCTTC. This chain uses TRBV5-1 with TRBJ2-1; D may be TRBD2 (6 bases). The germline CDR1 and CDR2 sequences are SGHRS and YFSETQ. Trimming stripped 6 bases from V and 2 bases from J, with 18 bases between. This CDR3 is 16 amino acids long.